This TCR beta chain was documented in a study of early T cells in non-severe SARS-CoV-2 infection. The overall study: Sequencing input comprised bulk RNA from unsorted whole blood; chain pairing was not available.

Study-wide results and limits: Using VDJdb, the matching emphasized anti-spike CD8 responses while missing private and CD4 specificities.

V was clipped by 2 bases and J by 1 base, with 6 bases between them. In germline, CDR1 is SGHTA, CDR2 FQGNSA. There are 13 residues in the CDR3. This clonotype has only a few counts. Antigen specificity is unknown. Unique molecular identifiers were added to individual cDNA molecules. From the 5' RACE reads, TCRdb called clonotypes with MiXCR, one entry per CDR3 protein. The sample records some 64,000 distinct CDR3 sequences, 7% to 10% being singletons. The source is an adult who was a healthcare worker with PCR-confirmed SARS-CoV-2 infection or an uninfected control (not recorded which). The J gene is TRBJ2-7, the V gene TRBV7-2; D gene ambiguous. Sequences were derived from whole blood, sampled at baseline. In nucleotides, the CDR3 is TGTGCCAGCAGCTTACTAGATTCCTACGAGCAGTACTTC. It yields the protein CASSLLDSYEQYF.